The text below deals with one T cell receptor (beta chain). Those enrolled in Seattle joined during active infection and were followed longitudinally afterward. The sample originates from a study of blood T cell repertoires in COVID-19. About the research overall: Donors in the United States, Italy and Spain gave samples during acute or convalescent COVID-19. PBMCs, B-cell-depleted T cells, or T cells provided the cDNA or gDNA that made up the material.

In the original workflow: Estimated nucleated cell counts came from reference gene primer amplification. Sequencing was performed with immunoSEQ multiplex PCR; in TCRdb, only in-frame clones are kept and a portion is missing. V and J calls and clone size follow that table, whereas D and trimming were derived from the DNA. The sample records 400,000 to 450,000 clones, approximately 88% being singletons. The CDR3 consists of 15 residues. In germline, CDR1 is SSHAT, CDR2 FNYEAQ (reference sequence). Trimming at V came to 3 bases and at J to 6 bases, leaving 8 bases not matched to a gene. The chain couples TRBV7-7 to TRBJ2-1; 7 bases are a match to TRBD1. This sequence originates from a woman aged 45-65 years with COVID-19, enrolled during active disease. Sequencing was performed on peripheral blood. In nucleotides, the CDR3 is TGTGCCAGCAGCTTCGGACAGGATGTTGGCAATGAGCAGTTCTTC. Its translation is CASSFGQDVGNEQFF.